This T cell receptor (beta chain) was recorded in a study of shared clonotypes between healthy human individuals. Whole-study results and caveats: Shared clonotypes: 4.5% to 6.5% naive CD4, roughly 3.5% naive CD8, 2.3% memory CD4, about 0.41% memory CD8. Generation probability values for non-shared clonotypes were lower than those for clonotypes shared by all four donors.

A CD45RA+ naive subset and a CD45RA-negative memory subset were split from CD4+ cells. About this clone: Its antigen is not identified.

Germline V gene data show CDR1 as MDHEN and CDR2 as SYDVKM. CDR3 length: 13 amino acids. Trimming stripped 7 bases from V and 3 bases from J, with 12 bases between. Generated by immunoSEQ multiplex PCR, the TCRdb table keeps only in-frame clones and is missing some. The table records about 2 million clones, roughly 95% of them present only once. Sequenced sample: naive CD4+ T cells sorted from blood. The subset is: CD45RA+ positively selected. This chain joins TRBV28 and TRBJ1-2; D unclear. The TCR sequence derives from a man between 18 and 35 years old in good health. CDR3 sequence: CASTQTGHYGYTF. In DNA form, the CDR3 reads TGTGCCAGCACTCAAACGGGCCACTATGGCTACACCTTC.